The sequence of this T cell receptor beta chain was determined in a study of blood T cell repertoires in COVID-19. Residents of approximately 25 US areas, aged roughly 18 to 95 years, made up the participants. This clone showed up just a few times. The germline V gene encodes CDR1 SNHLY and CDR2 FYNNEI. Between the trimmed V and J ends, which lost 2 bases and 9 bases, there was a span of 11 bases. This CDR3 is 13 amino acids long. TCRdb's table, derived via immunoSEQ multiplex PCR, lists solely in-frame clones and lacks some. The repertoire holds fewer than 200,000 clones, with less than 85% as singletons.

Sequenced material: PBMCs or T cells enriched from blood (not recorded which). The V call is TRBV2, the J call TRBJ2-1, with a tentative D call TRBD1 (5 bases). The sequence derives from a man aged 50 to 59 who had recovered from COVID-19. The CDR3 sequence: CASSELETVEQFF. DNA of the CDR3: TGTGCCAGCAGTGAACTGGAGACAGTTGAGCAGTTCTTC.